This note documents a single T cell receptor (beta chain) sequence. Its antigen remains unidentified. The record originates from a study of cytomegalovirus exposure and HLA in healthy donors. This CDR3 is 15 amino acids long. Germline lookup yields CDR1 MNHNY and CDR2 SVGAGI (reference sequence). V lost 6 bases and J 3 bases, leaving 16 bases between the germline ends. TCRdb's copy holds only in-frame clones and misses some; the assay was immunoSEQ multiplex PCR. The sample holds a few hundred thousand clones, approximately 86% seen once. Findings of the study overall: While the bulk of TCR sequences proved rare, some public TCRs turned up in many donors. Accounts indicate the classifier identified cytomegalovirus status with strong specificity and sensitivity. CMV antigen specificity of a few CMV-associated chains was confirmed in vitro. Researchers counted 164 TCR beta chains as cytomegalovirus-associated.

The clonotype originates from a woman aged 18-29 years in good health and CMV-seronegative. The chain combines TRBV6-6 with TRBJ2-3; D possibly corresponds to TRBD2 (6 bases). Sequencing was performed on PBMCs. The CDR3 sequence is CASRQMGGRTDTQYF. The CDR3 DNA follows: TGTGCCAGCAGGCAGATGGGGGGACGGACAGATACGCAGTATTTT.